This TCR beta chain stems from a study of metastatic and nonmetastatic thyroid tumors. Study results and caveats: In blood and tumor, TCR beta diversity was reportedly significantly higher in malignant thyroid tumors than in benign nodules.

V lost 5 bases and J lost 7; bases outside the gene matches: 5. The germline CDR1 and CDR2 sequences are MNHEY and SMNVEV (reference sequence). This CDR3 contains 13 residues. Per the study methods: A distant-metastasis classifier for papillary thyroid cancer was built using CDR3 differences across clinicopathological groups. TCRdb re-called the PCR reads via MiXCR. The V and J calls and clone size are TCRdb's, not the authors'. The sample contains 15,000 to 20,000 clones, around 13% of which appear only once. Thyroid surgery had not been preceded by any treatment in any patient. This clone was seen at least ten times. Its antigen is as yet unknown.

The clonotype was recovered from a female donor with papillary thyroid cancer or a benign thyroid nodule (not recorded which). Some clones in this sample may be carry-over from other donors' samples. The J gene is TRBJ2-1, the V gene TRBV27; 7 nucleotides agree with TRBD2. The sequencing input was blood. The DNA of the CDR3 is TGTGCCAGCAGTGGACTAGTAAGTAATGAGCAGTTCTTC. Residues: CASSGLVSNEQFF.